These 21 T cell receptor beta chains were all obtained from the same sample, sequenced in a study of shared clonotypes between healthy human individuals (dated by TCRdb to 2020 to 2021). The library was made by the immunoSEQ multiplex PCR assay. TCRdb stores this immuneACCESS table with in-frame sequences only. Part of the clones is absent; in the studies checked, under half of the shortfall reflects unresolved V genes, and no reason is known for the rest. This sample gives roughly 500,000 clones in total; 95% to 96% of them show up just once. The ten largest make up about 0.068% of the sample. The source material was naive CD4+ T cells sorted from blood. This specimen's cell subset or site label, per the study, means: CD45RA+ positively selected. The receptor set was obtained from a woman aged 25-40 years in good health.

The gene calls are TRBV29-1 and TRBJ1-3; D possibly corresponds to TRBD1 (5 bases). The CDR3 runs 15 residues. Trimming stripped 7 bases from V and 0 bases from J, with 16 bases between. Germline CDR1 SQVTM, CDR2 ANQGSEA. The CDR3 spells CSAQRGSHSGNTIYF. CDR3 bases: TGCAGCGCCCAACGGGGCAGCCACTCTGGAAACACCATATATTTT.

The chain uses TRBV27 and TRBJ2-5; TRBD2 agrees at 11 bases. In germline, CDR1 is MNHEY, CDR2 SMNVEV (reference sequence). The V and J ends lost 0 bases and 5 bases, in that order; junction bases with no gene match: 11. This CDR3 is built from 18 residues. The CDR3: CASSLSWASGRIFETQYF. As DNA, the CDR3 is TGTGCCAGCAGTTTATCGTGGGCTAGCGGGAGGATATTTGAGACCCAGTACTTC.

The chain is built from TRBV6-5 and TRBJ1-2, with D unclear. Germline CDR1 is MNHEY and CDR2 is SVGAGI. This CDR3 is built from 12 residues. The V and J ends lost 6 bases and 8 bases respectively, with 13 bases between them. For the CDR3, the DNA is TGTGCCAGCAGGCCCATAGACGGGGGCTACACCTTC. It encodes CASRPIDGGYTF.

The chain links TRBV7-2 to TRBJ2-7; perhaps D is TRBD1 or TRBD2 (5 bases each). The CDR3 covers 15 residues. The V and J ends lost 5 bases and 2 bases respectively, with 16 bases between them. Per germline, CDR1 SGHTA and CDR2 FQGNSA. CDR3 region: CASSSEGTIPYEQYF. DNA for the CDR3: TGTGCCAGCAGCAGTGAAGGGACGATCCCCTACGAGCAGTACTTC.

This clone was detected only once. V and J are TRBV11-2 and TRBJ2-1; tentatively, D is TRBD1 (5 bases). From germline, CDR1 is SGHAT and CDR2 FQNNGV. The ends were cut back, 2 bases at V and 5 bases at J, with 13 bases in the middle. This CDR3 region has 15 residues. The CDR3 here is CASSLRGWQHNEQFF. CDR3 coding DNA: TGTGCCAGCAGCTTAAGGGGTTGGCAGCACAATGAGCAGTTCTTC.

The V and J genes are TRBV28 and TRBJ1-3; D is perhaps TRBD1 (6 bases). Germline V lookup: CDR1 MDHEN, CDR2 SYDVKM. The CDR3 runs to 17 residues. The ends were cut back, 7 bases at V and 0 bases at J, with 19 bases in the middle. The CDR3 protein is CASISGGAGDSGNTIYF. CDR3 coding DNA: TGTGCCAGCATCTCGGGGGGGGCAGGAGACTCTGGAAACACCATATATTTT.

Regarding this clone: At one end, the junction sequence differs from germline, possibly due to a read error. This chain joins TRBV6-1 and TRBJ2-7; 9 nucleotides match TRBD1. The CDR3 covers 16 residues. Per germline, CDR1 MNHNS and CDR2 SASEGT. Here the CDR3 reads CASSEAVTGGTYEQYF. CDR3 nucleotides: TGTGCCAGCAGCGAAGCCGTGACAGGGGGAACCTACGAGCAGTACTTC.

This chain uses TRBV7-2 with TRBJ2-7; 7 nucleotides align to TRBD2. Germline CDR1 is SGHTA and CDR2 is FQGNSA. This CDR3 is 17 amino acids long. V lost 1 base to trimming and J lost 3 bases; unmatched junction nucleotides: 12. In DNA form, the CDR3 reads TGTGCCAGCAGCTTAGTCTCTGCGGGAGAGGGCGGCTACGAGCAGTACTTC. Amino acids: CASSLVSAGEGGYEQYF.

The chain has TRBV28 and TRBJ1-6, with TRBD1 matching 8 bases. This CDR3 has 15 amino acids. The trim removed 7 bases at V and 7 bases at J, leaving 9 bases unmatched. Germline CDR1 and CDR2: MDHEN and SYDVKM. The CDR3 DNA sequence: TGTGCCAGCACCTTTTATAGGACAGGGAATTCACCCCTCCACTTT. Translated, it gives CASTFYRTGNSPLHF.

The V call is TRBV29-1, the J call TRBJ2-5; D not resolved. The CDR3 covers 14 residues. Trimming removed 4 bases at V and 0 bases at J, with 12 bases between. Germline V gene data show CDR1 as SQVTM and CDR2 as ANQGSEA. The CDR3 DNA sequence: TGCAGCGTTGTCGCCCAGGCGAACCAAGAGACCCAGTACTTC. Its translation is CSVVAQANQETQYF.

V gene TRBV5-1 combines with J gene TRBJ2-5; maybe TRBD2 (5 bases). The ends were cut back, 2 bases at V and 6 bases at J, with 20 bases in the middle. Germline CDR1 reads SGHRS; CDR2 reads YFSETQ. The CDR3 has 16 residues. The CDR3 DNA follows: TGCGCCAGCAGCTTTTTCCGGAAGAGGGTACAGAAGACCCAGTACTTC. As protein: CASSFFRKRVQKTQYF.

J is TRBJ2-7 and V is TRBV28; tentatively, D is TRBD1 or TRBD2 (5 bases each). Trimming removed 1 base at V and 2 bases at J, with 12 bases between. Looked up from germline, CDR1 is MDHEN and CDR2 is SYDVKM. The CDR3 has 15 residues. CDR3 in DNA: TGTGCCAGCAGTTTATCGGGGACGGCAACCTACGAGCAGTACTTC. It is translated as CASSLSGTATYEQYF.

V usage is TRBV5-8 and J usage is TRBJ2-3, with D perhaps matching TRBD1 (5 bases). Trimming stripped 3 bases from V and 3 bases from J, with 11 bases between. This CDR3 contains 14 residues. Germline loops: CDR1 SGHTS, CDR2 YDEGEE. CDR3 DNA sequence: TGTGCCAGCAGCTCGGACATCTCGACAGATACGCAGTATTTT. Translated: CASSSDISTDTQYF.

CDR3 region: CASSTVTSSYNEQFF. Written as DNA, the CDR3 is TGTGCCAGCTCAACAGTCACTTCCTCCTACAATGAGCAGTTCTTC. The chain recombines TRBV18 with TRBJ2-1; D ambiguous. Germline CDR1 reads KGHSH; CDR2 reads LQKENI. The V end was cut by 5 bases, the J end by 0 bases, with 11 bases between. The CDR3 consists of 15 residues.

The CDR3 here is CASSLSGPTKNIQYF. In DNA, the CDR3 is TGTGCCAGCAGTTTATCAGGGCCCACAAAAAACATTCAGTACTTC. This chain links TRBV27 with TRBJ2-4; no definite D call. CDR1 is MNHEY and CDR2 is SMNVEV in the germline V gene (reference sequence). The CDR3 length is 15 residues. Trimming took 0 bases from V and 4 from J, leaving 10 bases between them.

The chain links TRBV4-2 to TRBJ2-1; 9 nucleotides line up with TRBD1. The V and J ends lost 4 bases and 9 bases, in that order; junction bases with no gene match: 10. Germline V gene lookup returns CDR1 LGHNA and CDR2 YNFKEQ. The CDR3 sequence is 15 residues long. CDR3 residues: CASSLRGQGIGEQFF. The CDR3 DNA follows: TGTGCCAGCAGCCTCCGGGGACAGGGTATAGGTGAGCAGTTCTTC.

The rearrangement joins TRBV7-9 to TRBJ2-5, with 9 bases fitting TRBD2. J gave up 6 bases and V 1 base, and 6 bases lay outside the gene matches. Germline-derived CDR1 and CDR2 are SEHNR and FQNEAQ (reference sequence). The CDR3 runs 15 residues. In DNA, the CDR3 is TGTGCCAGCAGCTTAGTTGCGGGAGGGCCGAAGACCCAGTACTTC. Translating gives CASSLVAGGPKTQYF.

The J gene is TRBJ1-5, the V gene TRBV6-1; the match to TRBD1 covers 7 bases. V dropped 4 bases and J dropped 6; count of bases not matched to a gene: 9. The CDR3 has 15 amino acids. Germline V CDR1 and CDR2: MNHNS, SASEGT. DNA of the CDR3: TGTGCCAGCAGTGGAAAGAACAGGGGAGGTCAGCCCCAGCATTTT. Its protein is CASSGKNRGGQPQHF.

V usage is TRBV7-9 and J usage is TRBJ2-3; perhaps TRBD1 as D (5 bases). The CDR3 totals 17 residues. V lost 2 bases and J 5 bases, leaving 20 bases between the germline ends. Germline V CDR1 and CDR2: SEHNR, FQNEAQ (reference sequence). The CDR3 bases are TGTGCCAGCAGCTTAAGTGGGGCGCTTCCTCGTAGAGATACGCAGTATTTT. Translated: CASSLSGALPRRDTQYF.

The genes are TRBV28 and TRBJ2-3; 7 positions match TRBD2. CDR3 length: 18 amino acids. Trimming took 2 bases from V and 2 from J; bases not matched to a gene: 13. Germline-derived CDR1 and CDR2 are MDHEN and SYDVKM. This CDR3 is CASSLGGLKPEYTDTQYF. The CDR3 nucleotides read TGTGCCAGCAGTTTAGGGGGACTAAAACCCGAATACACAGATACGCAGTATTTT.

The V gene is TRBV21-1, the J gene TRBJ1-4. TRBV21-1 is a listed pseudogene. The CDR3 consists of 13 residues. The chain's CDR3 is CAKRTFFGEKLFF. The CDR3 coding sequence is TGTGCCAAGAGGACTTTTTTTGGTGAAAAACTGTTTTTT.